This T cell receptor (beta chain) stems from a study of cytomegalovirus exposure and HLA in healthy donors. In its sample, this clone was seen a few times. The V gene's germline CDR1 is SEHNR and CDR2 FQNEAQ (reference sequence). V lost 6 bases and J 1 base, leaving 7 bases between the germline ends. The CDR3 is 13 amino acids. With 60 Vbeta and 13 Jbeta primers, the PCR was carried out. The method was immunoSEQ multiplex PCR; TCRdb's version includes in-frame clones alone and lacks a portion of them. This table has 100,000 to 150,000 clones, roughly 81% appearing once. The sample was PBMCs. The TCR comes from a woman aged 25-40 years in good health and CMV-seronegative. This chain connects TRBV7-9 to TRBJ1-3; weak D call: TRBD1 (6 bases). CDR3 coding DNA: TGTGCCAGCAGGGACAGTTCTGGAAACACCATATATTTT. It specifies CASRDSSGNTIYF.